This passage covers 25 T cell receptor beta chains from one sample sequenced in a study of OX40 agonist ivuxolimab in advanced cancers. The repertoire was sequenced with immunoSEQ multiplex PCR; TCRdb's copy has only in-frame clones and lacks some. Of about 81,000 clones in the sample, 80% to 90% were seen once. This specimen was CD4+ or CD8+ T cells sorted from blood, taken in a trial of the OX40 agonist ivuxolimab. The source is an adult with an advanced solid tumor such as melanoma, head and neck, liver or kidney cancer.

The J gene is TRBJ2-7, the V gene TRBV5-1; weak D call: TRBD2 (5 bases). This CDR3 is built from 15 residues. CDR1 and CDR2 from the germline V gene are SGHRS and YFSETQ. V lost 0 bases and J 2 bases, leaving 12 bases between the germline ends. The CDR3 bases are TGCGCCAGCAGCTTGGGGCAGCCCGGGACCTACGAGCAGTACTTC. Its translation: CASSLGQPGTYEQYF.

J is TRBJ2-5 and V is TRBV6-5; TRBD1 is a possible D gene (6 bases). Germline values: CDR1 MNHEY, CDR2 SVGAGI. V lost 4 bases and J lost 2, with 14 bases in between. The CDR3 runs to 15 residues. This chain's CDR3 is CASSFTRGNQETQYF. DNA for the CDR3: TGTGCCAGCAGTTTCACGAGGGGGAATCAAGAGACCCAGTACTTC.

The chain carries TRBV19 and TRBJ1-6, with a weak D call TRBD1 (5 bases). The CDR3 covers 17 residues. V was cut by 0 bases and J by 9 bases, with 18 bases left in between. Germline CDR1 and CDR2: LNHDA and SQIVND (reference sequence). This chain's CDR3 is CASSIEGTGLNSSPLHF. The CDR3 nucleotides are TGTGCCAGTAGTATAGAGGGGACGGGCCTTAATTCTTCACCCCTCCACTTT.

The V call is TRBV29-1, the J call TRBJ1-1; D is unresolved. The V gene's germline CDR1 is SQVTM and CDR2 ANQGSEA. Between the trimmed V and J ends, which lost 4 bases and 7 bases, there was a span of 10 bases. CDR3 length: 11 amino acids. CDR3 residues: CSVGAGVEAFF. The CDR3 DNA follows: TGCAGCGTTGGGGCTGGGGTTGAAGCTTTCTTT. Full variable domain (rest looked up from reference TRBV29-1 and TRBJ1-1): SAVISQKPSRDICQRGTSLTIQCQVDSQVTMMFWYRQQPGQSLTLIATANQGSEATYESGFVIDKFPISRPNLTFSTLTVSNMSPEDSSIYLCSVGAGVEAFFGQGTRLTVV.

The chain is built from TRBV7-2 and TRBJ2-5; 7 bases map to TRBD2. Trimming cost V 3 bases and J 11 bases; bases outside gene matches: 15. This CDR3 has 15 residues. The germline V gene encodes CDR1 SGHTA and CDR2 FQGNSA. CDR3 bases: TGTGCCAGCAGCTTCGGGGGGACGGGGGGAGCGCAGCAGTACTTC. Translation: CASSFGGTGGAQQYF.

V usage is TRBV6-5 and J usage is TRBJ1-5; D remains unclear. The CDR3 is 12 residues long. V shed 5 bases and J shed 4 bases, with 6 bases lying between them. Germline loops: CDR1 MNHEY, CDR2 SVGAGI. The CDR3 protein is CASSGTNQPQHF. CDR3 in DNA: TGTGCCAGCAGTGGCACAAATCAGCCCCAGCATTTT.

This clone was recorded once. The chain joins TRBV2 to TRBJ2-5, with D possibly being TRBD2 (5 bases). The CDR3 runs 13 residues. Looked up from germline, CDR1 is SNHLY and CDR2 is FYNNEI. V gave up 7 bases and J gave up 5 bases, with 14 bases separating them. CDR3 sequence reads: CASKEASRETQYF. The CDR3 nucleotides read TGTGCCAGCAAGGAGGCGTCCAGGGAGACCCAGTACTTC.

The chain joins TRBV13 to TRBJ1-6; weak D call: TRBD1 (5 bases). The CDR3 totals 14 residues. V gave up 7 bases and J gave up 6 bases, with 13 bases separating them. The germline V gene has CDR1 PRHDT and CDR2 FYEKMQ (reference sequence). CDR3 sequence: CASTRGTFNSPLHF. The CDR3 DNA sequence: TGTGCCAGCACCCGTGGGACTTTTAATTCACCCCTCCACTTT. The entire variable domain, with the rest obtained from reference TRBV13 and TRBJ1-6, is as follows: AAGVIQSPRHLIKEKRETATLKCYPIPRHDTVYWYQQGPGQDPQFLISFYEKMQSDKGSIPDRFSAQQFSDYHSELNMSSLELGDSALYFCASTRGTFNSPLHFGNGTRLTVT.

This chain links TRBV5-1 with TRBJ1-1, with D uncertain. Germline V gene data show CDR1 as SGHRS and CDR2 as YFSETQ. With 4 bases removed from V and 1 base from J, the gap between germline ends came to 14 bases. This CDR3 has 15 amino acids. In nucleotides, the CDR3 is TGCGCCAGCAGCGTACTTTTCGTAGAGAACACTGAAGCTTTCTTT. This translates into CASSVLFVENTEAFF.

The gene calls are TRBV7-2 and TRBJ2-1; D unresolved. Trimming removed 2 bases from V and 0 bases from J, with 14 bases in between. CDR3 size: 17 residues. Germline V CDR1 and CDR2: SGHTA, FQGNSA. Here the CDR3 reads CASSLFGGKSSYNEQFF. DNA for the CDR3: TGTGCCAGCAGCTTATTTGGTGGGAAAAGCTCCTACAATGAGCAGTTCTTC.

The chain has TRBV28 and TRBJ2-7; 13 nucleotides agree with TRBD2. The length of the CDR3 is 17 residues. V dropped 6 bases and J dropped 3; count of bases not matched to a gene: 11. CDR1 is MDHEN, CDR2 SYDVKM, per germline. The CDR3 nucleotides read TGTGCCAGCAGCTCCCTCGGACTAGCGGGAGAAAACTACGAGCAGTACTTC. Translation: CASSSLGLAGENYEQYF.

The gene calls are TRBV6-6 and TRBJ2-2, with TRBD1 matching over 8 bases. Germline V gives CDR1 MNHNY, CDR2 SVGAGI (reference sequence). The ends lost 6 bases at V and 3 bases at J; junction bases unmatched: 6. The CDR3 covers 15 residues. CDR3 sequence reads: CASSLTGAHTGELFF. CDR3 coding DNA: TGTGCCAGCAGCTTGACAGGGGCCCACACCGGGGAGCTGTTTTTT.

The chain's CDR3 is CASSGTTDTQYF. The CDR3 DNA reads TGCGCCAGCAGCGGCACCACAGATACGCAGTATTTT. The rearrangement uses TRBV10-1 and TRBJ2-3; D uncertain. In germline, CDR1 is WNHNN, CDR2 SYGVQD (reference sequence). Trimming stripped 6 bases from V and 2 bases from J, with 6 bases between. There are 12 residues in the CDR3.

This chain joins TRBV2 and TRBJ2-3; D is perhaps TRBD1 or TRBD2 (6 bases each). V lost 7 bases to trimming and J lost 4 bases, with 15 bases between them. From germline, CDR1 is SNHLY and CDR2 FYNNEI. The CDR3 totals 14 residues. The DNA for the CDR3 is TGTGCCAGCAACTTGGGGGGCCGGGCAGATACGCAGTATTTT. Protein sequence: CASNLGGRADTQYF. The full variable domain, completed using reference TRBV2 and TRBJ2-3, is EPEVTQTPSHQVTQMGQEVILRCVPISNHLYFYWYRQILGQKVEFLVSFYNNEISEKSEIFDDQFSVERPDGSNFTLKIRSTKLEDSAMYFCASNLGGRADTQYFGPGTRLTVL.

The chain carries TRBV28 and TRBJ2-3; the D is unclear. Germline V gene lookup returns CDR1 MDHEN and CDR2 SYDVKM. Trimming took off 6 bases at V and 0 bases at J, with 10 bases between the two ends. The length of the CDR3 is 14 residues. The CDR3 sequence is CASSLAGSTDTQYF. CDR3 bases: TGTGCCAGCAGCCTCGCCGGCAGCACAGATACGCAGTATTTT.

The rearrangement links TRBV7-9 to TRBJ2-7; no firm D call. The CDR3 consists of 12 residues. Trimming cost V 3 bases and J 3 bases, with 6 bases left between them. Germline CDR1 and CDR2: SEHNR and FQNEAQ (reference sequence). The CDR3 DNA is TGTGCCAGCAGCTTCAAGGGCTACGAGCAGTACTTC. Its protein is CASSFKGYEQYF.

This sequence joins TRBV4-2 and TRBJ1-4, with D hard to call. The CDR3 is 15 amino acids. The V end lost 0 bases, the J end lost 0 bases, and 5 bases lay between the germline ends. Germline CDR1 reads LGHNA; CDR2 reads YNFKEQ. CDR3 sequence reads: CASSQDWATNEKLFF. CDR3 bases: TGTGCCAGCAGCCAAGATTGGGCAACTAATGAAAAACTGTTTTTT.

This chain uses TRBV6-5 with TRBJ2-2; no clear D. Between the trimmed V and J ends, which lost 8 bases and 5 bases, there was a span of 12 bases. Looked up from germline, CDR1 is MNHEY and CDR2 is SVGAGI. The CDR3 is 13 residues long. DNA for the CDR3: TGTGCCAGCGGCCTCCAGGAAACCGGGGAGCTGTTTTTT. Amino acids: CASGLQETGELFF.

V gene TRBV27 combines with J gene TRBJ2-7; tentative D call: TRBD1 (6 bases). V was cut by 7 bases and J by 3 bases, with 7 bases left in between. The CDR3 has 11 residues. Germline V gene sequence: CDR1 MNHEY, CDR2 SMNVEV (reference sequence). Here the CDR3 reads CASKQGYEQYF. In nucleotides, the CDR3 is TGTGCCAGCAAACAGGGCTACGAGCAGTACTTC.

Here the CDR3 DNA reads TGTGCCAGCACCAAACAGGGAGCCCCAAATCAGCCCCAGCATTTT. Amino acid sequence: CASTKQGAPNQPQHF. This rearrangement joins TRBV5-6 to TRBJ1-5; D is perhaps TRBD1 (6 bases). The CDR3 has 15 amino acids. Deletions cut 6 bases from V and 4 bases from J, with 17 bases between. Looked up from germline, CDR1 is SGHDT and CDR2 is YYEEEE. The variable domain in full, with the rest retrieved from reference TRBV5-6 and TRBJ1-5, is DAGVTQSPTHLIKTRGQQVTLRCSPKSGHDTVSWYQQALGQGPQFIFQYYEEEERQRGNFPDRFSGHQFPNYSSELNVNALLLGDSALYLCASTKQGAPNQPQHFGDGTRLSIL.

CDR3: CASSFPQDNEQFF. The CDR3 region has the DNA TGTGCCAGCAGCTTCCCCCAGGACAATGAGCAGTTCTTC. V gene TRBV7-3 combines with J gene TRBJ2-1, with D hard to call. The CDR3 is 13 amino acids. The V and J ends lost 3 bases and 5 bases respectively, with 8 bases between them. The V gene's germline CDR1 is SGHTA and CDR2 FQGTGA.

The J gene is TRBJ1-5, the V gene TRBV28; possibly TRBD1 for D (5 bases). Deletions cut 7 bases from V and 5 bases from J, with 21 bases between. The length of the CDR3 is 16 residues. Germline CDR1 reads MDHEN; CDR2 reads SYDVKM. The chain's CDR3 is CASTKLRWGEDQPQHF. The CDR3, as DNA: TGTGCCAGCACCAAACTGAGGTGGGGGGAGGATCAGCCCCAGCATTTT.

CDR3 in DNA: TGTGCCAGCAGTTCCGCAGTAGCCAAAAACATTCAGTACTTC. Protein sequence: CASSSAVAKNIQYF. The chain uses TRBV28 and TRBJ2-4; D remains unclear. The germline V and J ends were trimmed by 4 bases and 0 bases, with 7 bases remaining between them. The CDR3 has 14 amino acids. Germline V gene data show CDR1 as MDHEN and CDR2 as SYDVKM.

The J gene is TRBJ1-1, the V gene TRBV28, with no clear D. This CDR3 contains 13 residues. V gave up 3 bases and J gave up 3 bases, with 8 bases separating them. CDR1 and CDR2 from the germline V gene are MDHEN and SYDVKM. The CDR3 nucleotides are TGTGCCAGCAGTTTTGGTGGGGACACTGAAGCTTTCTTT. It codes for CASSFGGDTEAFF.

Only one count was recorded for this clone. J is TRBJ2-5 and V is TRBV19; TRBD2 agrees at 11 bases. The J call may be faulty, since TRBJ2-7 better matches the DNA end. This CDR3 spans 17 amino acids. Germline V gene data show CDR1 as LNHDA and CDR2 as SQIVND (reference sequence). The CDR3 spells CASSFRGLAGEFYEQYF. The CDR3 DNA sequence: TGTGCCAGTAGTTTTCGAGGACTAGCGGGCGAATTCTACGAGCAGTACTTC.